These 24 T cell receptor beta chains were sequenced from one sample in a study of human T cells and chemical hapten exposure. A single record per CDR3 protein comes from TCRdb applying MiXCR to the RACE reads. The sample shows about 290,000 distinct CDR3 sequences, 7.5% to 8% of them seen only once. Noted time point: pre-sensitization, week 0. This sample's treatment: therapeutic diphenylcyclopropenone sensitization with weekly scalp DPC. Source: whole blood, taken in connection with sensitization to the hapten diphenylcyclopropenone (DPC). These TCRs come from a young man with alopecia areata. Some clones in this sample may be carry-over from other donors' samples.

This clonotype was counted only a few times. The CDR3, as DNA: TGTGCCAGCACCCTAATGGGGAGGACAGGAGAAATTGATTCACCCCTCCACTTT. This encodes CASTLMGRTGEIDSPLHF. The rearrangement uses TRBV6-5 and TRBJ1-6; 7 bases agree with TRBD1. In germline, CDR1 is MNHEY, CDR2 SVGAGI. The CDR3 is 18 residues long. Trimming at V came to 7 bases and at J to 8 bases, leaving 20 bases not matched to a gene.

The V gene is TRBV15, the J gene TRBJ1-2, with no clear D. The V end lost 0 bases, the J end lost 8 bases, and 7 bases lay between the germline ends. Per germline, CDR1 LNHNV and CDR2 YYDKDF (reference sequence). The CDR3 spans 12 residues. DNA for the CDR3: TGTGCCACCAGCAGAGATATTATCGGCTACACCTTC. Translation: CATSRDIIGYTF.

This clonotype was seen ten or more times. The rearrangement uses TRBV9 and TRBJ2-6; D not resolved. This CDR3 has 15 residues. Between the trimmed V and J ends, which lost 4 bases and 1 base, there was a span of 9 bases. CDR1 SGDLS and CDR2 YYNGEE come from the germline V gene. Written as DNA, the CDR3 is TGTGCCAGCAGCCCCAAGATATCTGGGGCCAACGTCCTGACTTTC. This translates into CASSPKISGANVLTF.

This clonotype was counted between two and nine times. The chain is built from TRBV24-1 and TRBJ2-1, with a weak D call TRBD2 (5 bases). Germline V gene lookup returns CDR1 KGHDR and CDR2 SFDVKD. The CDR3 covers 12 residues. The V gene lost 5 bases and the J gene lost 10 bases, with 11 bases spanning the gap. For the CDR3, the DNA is TGTGCCACCAGTGGGCTAGCTAAGGAGCAGTTCTTC. This sequence encodes CATSGLAKEQFF.

This clonotype appeared a few times. The chain carries TRBV28 and TRBJ1-6, with D maybe TRBD1 (6 bases). Germline V gene data show CDR1 as MDHEN and CDR2 as SYDVKM. The CDR3 runs 18 residues. V was trimmed by 6 bases and J by 0 bases, leaving 18 bases between them. The CDR3 here is CASSLRGFKSSYNSPLHF. CDR3 DNA: TGTGCCAGCAGCCTCAGGGGTTTTAAAAGCTCCTATAATTCACCCCTCCACTTT.

This chain links TRBV7-2 with TRBJ1-5, with 10 positions matching TRBD1. The V gene's germline CDR1 is SGHTA and CDR2 FQGNSA. The CDR3 totals 15 residues. V was pared by 4 bases and J by 6 bases, with 6 bases of the junction left unmatched. For the CDR3, the DNA is TGTGCCAGCAGCTACGACAGGGGGCAAAGTCAGCCCCAGCATTTT. Translated: CASSYDRGQSQPQHF.

This rearrangement joins TRBV9 to TRBJ1-3; no definite D call. Trimming stripped 3 bases from V and 5 bases from J, with 6 bases between. CDR3 length: 12 residues. CDR1 and CDR2 (germline): SGDLS, YYNGEE. This chain's CDR3 is CASSENRNTIYF. The DNA for the CDR3 is TGTGCCAGCAGCGAAAACCGAAACACCATATATTTT.

The CDR3 DNA follows: TGCGCCAGCAGCCGCCGACTAGCGGGGGGCGGAGGCACAGATACGCAGTATTTT. The encoded protein is CASSRRLAGGGGTDTQYF. The genes are TRBV4-3 and TRBJ2-3, with 13 bases identical to TRBD2. The junction had 8 bases not matched to a gene; V was cut back by 4 bases and J by 1 base. The CDR3 sequence is 18 residues long. In germline, CDR1 is LGHNA, CDR2 YSLEER.

This rearrangement joins TRBV5-1 to TRBJ1-2; 7 nucleotides match TRBD1. Losses at the gene ends were 3 bases for V and 8 bases for J; bases not matched to a gene: 10. Germline assignment: CDR1 SGHRS and CDR2 YFSETQ. CDR3 size: 14 residues. The CDR3 loop is CASSSTTGHGGYTF. The CDR3 DNA sequence: TGCGCCAGCAGCTCCACGACAGGGCACGGCGGCTACACCTTC.

The V gene is TRBV29-1, the J gene TRBJ2-4; no clear D. Germline V gives CDR1 SQVTM, CDR2 ANQGSEA. The CDR3 is made up of 17 amino acids. With 4 bases removed from V and 2 bases from J, the gap between germline ends came to 21 bases. The CDR3 spells CSVGVLGAPLSKNIQYF. The CDR3 DNA is TGCAGCGTTGGTGTGCTGGGCGCCCCATTATCCAAAAACATTCAGTACTTC.

This clonotype was counted between two and nine times. This chain uses TRBV4-2 with TRBJ1-5; 8 bases align to TRBD1. CDR1 is LGHNA and CDR2 is YNFKEQ in the germline V gene. The CDR3 contains 15 residues. The V and J ends lost 2 bases and 4 bases, in that order; junction bases with no gene match: 4. The CDR3 DNA follows: TGTGCCAGCAGCCAACCGGGACAGGCTAATCAGCCCCAGCATTTT. This sequence encodes CASSQPGQANQPQHF.

In its sample, this clonotype was seen many times. For the CDR3, the DNA is TGTGCCAGCAGCTTATTTAACACTGAAGCTTTCTTT. Translated: CASSLFNTEAFF. This chain links TRBV7-9 with TRBJ1-1; D is unclear. Trimming removed 2 bases from V and 2 bases from J, with 3 bases in between. CDR1 is SEHNR and CDR2 is FQNEAQ in the germline V gene (reference sequence). The CDR3 is 12 residues long.

This rearrangement joins TRBV4-3 to TRBJ2-7; D gene unclear. The CDR3 is 13 amino acids. Germline-derived CDR1 and CDR2 are LGHNA and YSLEER. V shed 0 bases and J shed 4 bases, with 7 bases lying between them. Here the CDR3 DNA reads TGCGCCAGCAGCCAAGACATTGGGTACGAGCAGTACTTC. Amino acid sequence: CASSQDIGYEQYF.

The V and J genes are TRBV29-1 and TRBJ2-6; perhaps D is TRBD1 or TRBD2 (5 bases each). This CDR3 spans 15 amino acids. Germline loops: CDR1 SQVTM, CDR2 ANQGSEA. The V gene lost 6 bases and the J gene lost 0 bases, with 12 bases spanning the gap. CDR3 nucleotide sequence: TGCAGCGTCCGGGACGCTTACTCTGGGGCCAACGTCCTGACTTTC. It translates to CSVRDAYSGANVLTF.

This chain connects TRBV11-2 to TRBJ2-7; the D gene is possibly TRBD2 (5 bases). Germline loops: CDR1 SGHAT, CDR2 FQNNGV. The V end lost 3 bases, the J end lost 6 bases, and 12 bases lay between the germline ends. There are 13 residues in the CDR3. The CDR3 DNA reads TGTGCCAGCAGCTTTATAACGGACTTCGAGCAGTACGTC. It yields the protein CASSFITDFEQYV.

This clonotype was recorded a few times. DNA of the CDR3: TGTGCCAGCAGCTTTGGCGTCAGCCCCAAGGGCTACACCTTC. It encodes CASSFGVSPKGYTF. The rearrangement uses TRBV7-2 and TRBJ1-2, with D unresolved. V gave up 3 bases and J gave up 8 bases, with 16 bases separating them. The CDR3 is made up of 14 amino acids. The germline CDR1 and CDR2 sequences are SGHTA and FQGNSA. The variable domain in full, with the rest retrieved from reference TRBV7-2 and TRBJ1-2, is GAGVSQSPSNKVTEKGKDVELRCDPISGHTALYWYRQSLGQGLEFLIYFQGNSAPDKSGLPSDRFSAERTGGSVSTLTIQRTQQEDSAVYLCASSFGVSPKGYTFGSGTRLTVV.

The chain combines TRBV28 with TRBJ2-3, with TRBD2 identical over 7 bases. The J segment lost 3 bases and the V segment lost 4 bases, leaving 7 bases of the junction unmatched. This CDR3 is 15 amino acids long. Germline V gives CDR1 MDHEN, CDR2 SYDVKM. The CDR3 region has the DNA TGTGCCAGCAGTTCTGGGGAGGGAGGAACAGATACGCAGTATTTT. Translated: CASSSGEGGTDTQYF.

About this clonotype: This may stem from a read error, because a much larger clone lies one nucleotide away. The chain recombines TRBV20-1 with TRBJ2-3, with 9 bases lining up with TRBD1. With the DNA end fitting TRBJ1-5 better, the J assignment may be wrong. The CDR3 loop spans 16 amino acids. Germline V CDR1 and CDR2: DFQATT, SNEGSKA (reference sequence). In DNA form, the CDR3 reads TGCAGTGCTAGGCCTCAACAGGGGGCAGGCACAGATACGCAGCATTTT. Its translation is CSARPQQGAGTDTQHF.

The chain joins TRBV2 to TRBJ2-7; D is unresolved. The germline V and J ends were trimmed by 4 bases and 0 bases, with 13 bases remaining between them. The CDR3 totals 15 residues. Germline V gene sequence: CDR1 SNHLY, CDR2 FYNNEI. The CDR3 is CASSGYGNPSYEQYV. The CDR3 coding sequence is TGTGCCAGCAGTGGATACGGCAACCCCTCCTACGAGCAGTACGTC.

This rearrangement joins TRBV6-2 or TRBV6-3 to TRBJ1-2; D is undetermined. CDR3 size: 14 residues. CDR1 is MNHEY and CDR2 is SVGEGT in the germline V gene. The V end lost 3 bases, the J end lost 0 bases, and 8 bases lay between the germline ends. CDR3 DNA: TGTGCCAGCAGTTATGAGAGAACTAACTATGGCTACACCTTC. It specifies CASSYERTNYGYTF.

The V and J genes are TRBV15 and TRBJ2-1, with D unclear. V was shortened by 5 bases and J by 0 bases, with 11 bases between the two germline ends. This CDR3 comprises 15 residues. Germline loops: CDR1 LNHNV, CDR2 YYDKDF (reference sequence). This CDR3 reads CATSGRANSYNEQFF. CDR3 sequence (DNA): TGTGCCACCAGCGGACGAGCTAACTCCTACAATGAGCAGTTCTTC.

This chain uses TRBV5-1 with TRBJ2-5; 7 bases align to TRBD1. The germline V gene encodes CDR1 SGHRS and CDR2 YFSETQ. The CDR3 loop spans 15 amino acids. Germline trimming cut 0 bases from V and 3 bases from J; bases unmatched to any gene: 5. The CDR3 DNA sequence: TGCGCCAGCAGCTTGGTATTCGGGACAGAAGAGACCCAGTACTTC. This codes for CASSLVFGTEETQYF.

In this sample, this clonotype turned up a few times. This chain connects TRBV5-1 to TRBJ2-1; D perhaps matches TRBD2 (5 bases). V gave up 3 bases and J gave up 7 bases, with 11 bases separating them. Germline V lookup: CDR1 SGHRS, CDR2 YFSETQ. This CDR3 is 13 amino acids long. The CDR3 protein is CASSSLSENEQFF. CDR3 in DNA: TGCGCCAGCAGCTCCCTTAGCGAGAATGAGCAGTTCTTC.

This clonotype was counted a few times. The rearrangement links TRBV27 to TRBJ2-7; 9 bases are a match to TRBD1. The CDR3 has 14 residues. J lost 4 bases, V lost 6 bases, and 7 bases had no gene match. Germline V gives CDR1 MNHEY, CDR2 SMNVEV (reference sequence). For the CDR3, the DNA is TGTGCCAGCAGCTTAGAGACAGGGGGGTACGAGCAGTACTTC. The encoded protein is CASSLETGGYEQYF.